This T cell receptor beta chain was captured by sequencing in a study of shared clonotypes between healthy human individuals. Study-level findings and limits: The study generally estimated greater richness for naive than memory subsets.

Replicate PCRs for sorted subsets used approximately 190 ng DNA; this equaled 25,000 to 35,000 T cell genomes. The protocol was immunoSEQ multiplex PCR, while the TCRdb copy is restricted to in-frame clones and leaves out a portion. This sample carries roughly 2.2 million clones, 85% to 95% of them seen once, and the ten largest clones take 0.37%. This CDR3 region has 16 residues. V lost 4 bases and J lost 0; bases outside the gene matches: 2. Germline loops: CDR1 SGDLS, CDR2 YYNGEE. A note on this clone: Its antigen is unidentified.

The receptor was derived from a man aged 18 to 29 in good health. Some clones in this sample may be carry-over from other donors' samples. The specimen sequenced was naive CD4+ T cells from PBMCs. As for subset: CD45RA+ positively selected. V and J are TRBV9 and TRBJ2-1; TRBD2 aligns across 12 bases. The CDR3, as DNA: TGTGCCAGCAGCACTAGCGGGAGGAGCTCCTACAATGAGCAGTTCTTC. Its protein product is CASSTSGRSSYNEQFF.